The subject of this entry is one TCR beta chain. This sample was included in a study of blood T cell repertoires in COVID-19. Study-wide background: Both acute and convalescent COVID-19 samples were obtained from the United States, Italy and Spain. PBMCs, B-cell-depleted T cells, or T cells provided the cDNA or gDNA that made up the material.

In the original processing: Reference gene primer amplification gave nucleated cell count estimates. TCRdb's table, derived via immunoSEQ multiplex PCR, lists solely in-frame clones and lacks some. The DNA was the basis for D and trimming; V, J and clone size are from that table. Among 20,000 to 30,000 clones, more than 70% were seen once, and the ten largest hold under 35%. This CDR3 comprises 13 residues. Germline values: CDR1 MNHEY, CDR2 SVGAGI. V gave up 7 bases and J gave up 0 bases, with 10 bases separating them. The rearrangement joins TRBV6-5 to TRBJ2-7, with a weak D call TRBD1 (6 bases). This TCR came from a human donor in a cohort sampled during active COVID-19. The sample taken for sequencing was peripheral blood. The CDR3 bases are TGTGCCAGCAACAGGGCCCTCTCCTACGAGCAGTACTTC. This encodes CASNRALSYEQYF.